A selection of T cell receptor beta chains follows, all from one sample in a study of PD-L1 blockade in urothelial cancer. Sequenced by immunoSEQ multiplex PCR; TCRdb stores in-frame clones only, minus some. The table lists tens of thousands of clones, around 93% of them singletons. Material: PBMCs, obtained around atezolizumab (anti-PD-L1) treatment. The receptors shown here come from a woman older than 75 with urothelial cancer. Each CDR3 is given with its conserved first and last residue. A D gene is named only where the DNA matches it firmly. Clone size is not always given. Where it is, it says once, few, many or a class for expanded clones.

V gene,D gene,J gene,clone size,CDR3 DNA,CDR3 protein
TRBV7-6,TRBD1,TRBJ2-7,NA,TGTGCCAGCAGCTTGGGAACAGGGGTGGGCGAGCAGTACTTC,CASSLGTGVGEQYF
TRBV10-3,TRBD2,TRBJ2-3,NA,TGTGCCATCAGTGAGAGACTAGCGGGAAATACGCAGTATTTT,CAISERLAGNTQYF
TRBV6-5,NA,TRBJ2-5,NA,TGTGCCAGCAGTCGATCGGGGGAGACCCAGTACTTC,CASSRSGETQYF
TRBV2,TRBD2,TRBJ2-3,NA,TGTGCCAGCAGTCCGCTAGCGGCTAGCACAGATACGCAGTATTTT,CASSPLAASTDTQYF
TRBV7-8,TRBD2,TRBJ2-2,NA,TGTGCCAGCACCTTATATGTACGGACTAGCGGTCGCACCGGGGAGCTGTTTTTT,CASTLYVRTSGRTGELFF
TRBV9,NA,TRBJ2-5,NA,TGTGCCAGCAGCGTAGTGGAGGGGGCGGGGGAGACCCAGTACTTC,CASSVVEGAGETQYF
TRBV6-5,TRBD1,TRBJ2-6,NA,TGTGCCAGCAGAGGGGGCCCTGGGGCCAACGTCCTGACTTTC,CASRGGPGANVLTF
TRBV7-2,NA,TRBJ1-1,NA,TGTGCCAGCAGCGACCCAGGAAGCCCCCGCAACACTGAAGCTTTCTTT,CASSDPGSPRNTEAFF
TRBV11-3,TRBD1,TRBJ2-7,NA,TGTGCCAGCAGCTTCGAAAACAGGGGGCCGGAGCAGTACTTC,CASSFENRGPEQYF
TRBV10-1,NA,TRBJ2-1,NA,TGCGCCAGTGGCACGGGAGGAGGCAGGGGTGAGCAGTTCTTC,CASGTGGGRGEQFF
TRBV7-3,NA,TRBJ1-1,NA,TGTGCCAGCAGCGACACCCGGAACACTGAAGCTTTCTTT,CASSDTRNTEAFF
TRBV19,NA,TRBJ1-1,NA,TGTGCCAGTAGTATGAGGGAAGGGAACACTGAAGCTTTCTTT,CASSMREGNTEAFF
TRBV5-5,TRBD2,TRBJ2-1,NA,TGTGCCAGCAGCTCTAGCGGGCCAGCCTACAATGAGCAGTTCTTC,CASSSSGPAYNEQFF
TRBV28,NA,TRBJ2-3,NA,TGTGCCAGCAGTTCAGCTATGAGACTGGCAGATACGCAGTATTTT,CASSSAMRLADTQYF
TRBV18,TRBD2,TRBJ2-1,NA,TGTGCCAGCTCACATGGACTAGCGGGAGGATCTGGAGAGCAGTTCTTC,CASSHGLAGGSGEQFF
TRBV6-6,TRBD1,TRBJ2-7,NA,TGTGCCAGCAGAATTGGGACAGGGGCCAACTACGAGCAGTACTTC,CASRIGTGANYEQYF
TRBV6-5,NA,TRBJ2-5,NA,TGTGCCAGCAGTAAAGTACTAGCACTGGAGGAGACCCAGTACTTC,CASSKVLALEETQYF
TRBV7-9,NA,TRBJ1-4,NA,TGTGCCAGCAGCCCGGACATTATAGAAAAACTGTTTTTT,CASSPDIIEKLFF
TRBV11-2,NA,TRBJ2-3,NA,TGTGCCAGCAGAGGGGCCATCACAGATACGCAGTATTTT,CASRGAITDTQYF
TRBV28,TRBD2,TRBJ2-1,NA,TGTGCCAGCAGTTTCCGCGGGAGGCCTAAATATGAGCAGTTCTTC,CASSFRGRPKYEQFF
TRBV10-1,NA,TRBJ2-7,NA,TGCGCCAGCTCCCGGGGAATCTCCTACGAGCAGTACTTC,CASSRGISYEQYF
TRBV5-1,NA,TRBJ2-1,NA,TGCGCCAGCAGCACCCCCGGGAGCTCAGGAGGTGAGCAGTTCTTC,CASSTPGSSGGEQFF
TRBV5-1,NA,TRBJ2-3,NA,TGCGCCAGCAGCTTCCTTTGGGCCCCAGATACGCAGTATTTT,CASSFLWAPDTQYF
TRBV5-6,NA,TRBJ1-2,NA,TGTGCCAGCAGCTTAACAGGGACCTTCGATGGCTACACCTTC,CASSLTGTFDGYTF
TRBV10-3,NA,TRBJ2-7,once,TGTGCCATCAGTGAGTCGACTAGAGCATACGAGCAGTACTTC,CAISESTRAYEQYF
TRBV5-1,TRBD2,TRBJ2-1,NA,TGCGCCAGCAGCCCAACCAGGACTAGCTGGTACAATGAGCAGTTCTTC,CASSPTRTSWYNEQFF
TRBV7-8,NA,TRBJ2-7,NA,TGTGCCAGCAGCTTAGACCGGTGGGAGCAGTACTTC,CASSLDRWEQYF
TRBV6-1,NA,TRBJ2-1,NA,TGTGCCAGCAGTGAACGGGGTTACAATGAGCAGTTCTTC,CASSERGYNEQFF
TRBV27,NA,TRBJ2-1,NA,TGTGCCAGCAGTTTCCTGATGACAGGCTCCTACAATGAGCAGTTCTTC,CASSFLMTGSYNEQFF
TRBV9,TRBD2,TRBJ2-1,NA,TGTGCCAGCAGCGCGACTAGCGGGGGGGTGGAGCAGTTCTTC,CASSATSGGVEQFF
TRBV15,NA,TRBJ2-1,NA,TGTGCCACCAGCAGAGGGGGGGGCAGCTCCTACAATGAGCAGTTCTTC,CATSRGGGSSYNEQFF
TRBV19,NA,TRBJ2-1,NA,TGTGCCAGTAATACAGGTGACACGGGTAATGAGCAGTTCTTC,CASNTGDTGNEQFF
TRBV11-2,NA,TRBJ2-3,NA,TGTGCCAGCACCGTACTTGCCGGGACAGATACGCAGTATTTT,CASTVLAGTDTQYF
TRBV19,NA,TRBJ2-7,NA,TGTGCCAGTAGTATAACCCGGTACGAGCAGTACTTC,CASSITRYEQYF
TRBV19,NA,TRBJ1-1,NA,TGTGCCAGTAGGTCGGCAGGGGATTCGAAGGGTCGCACTGAAGCTTTCTTT,CASRSAGDSKGRTEAFF
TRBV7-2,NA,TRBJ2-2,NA,TGTGCCAGCAAGAAGGACAGACCCACCGGGGAGCTGTTTTTT,CASKKDRPTGELFF
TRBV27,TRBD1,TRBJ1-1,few,TGTGCCAGCAGTTTATCGATAGGGGGCGAAACTGAAGCTTTCTTT,CASSLSIGGETEAFF
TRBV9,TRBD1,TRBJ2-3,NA,TGTGCCAGCAGCGTAGCTGAGGGGGCCAGCACAGATACGCAGTATTTT,CASSVAEGASTDTQYF
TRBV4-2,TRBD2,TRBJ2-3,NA,TGTGCCAGCAGCCAAGATAAAGCGGGGGAAACGTCTAGCACAGATACGCAGTATTTT,CASSQDKAGETSSTDTQYF
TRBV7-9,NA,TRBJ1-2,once,TGTGCCAGCAGTCCGACGGGGTTCGGGAAGGGTAACTATGGCTACACCTTC,CASSPTGFGKGNYGYTF
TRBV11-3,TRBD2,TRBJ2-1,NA,TGTGCCAGCAGCTTACGAGCGGGAGGACTGAATGAGCAGTTCTTC,CASSLRAGGLNEQFF
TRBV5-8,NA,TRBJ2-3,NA,TGTGCCAGCAGCTTGGTGGCGGGTCCAGATACGCAGTATTTT,CASSLVAGPDTQYF
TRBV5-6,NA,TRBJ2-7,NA,TGTGCCAGCACCTTGTCAGGGTTCGGCACCTACGAGCAGTACTTC,CASTLSGFGTYEQYF
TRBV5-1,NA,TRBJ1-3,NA,TGCGCCAGCAGCTTCCAAAGGGGTGGAAACACCATATATTTT,CASSFQRGGNTIYF
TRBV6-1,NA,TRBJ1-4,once,TGTGCCACCAACAGGGTCGAGGGTGAAAAACTGTTTTTT,CATNRVEGEKLFF
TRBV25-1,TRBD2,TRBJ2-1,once,TGTGCCAGCAGTGACACGTCTAGCGGGACCAATGAGCAGTTCTTC,CASSDTSSGTNEQFF
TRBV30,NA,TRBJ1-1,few,TGTGCGGTAGGGGCGAACACTGAAGCTTTCTTT,CAVGANTEAFF
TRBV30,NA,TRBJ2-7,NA,TGTGCCTGGACTGCAGGCTCGGGGTACGAGCAGTACTTC,CAWTAGSGYEQYF
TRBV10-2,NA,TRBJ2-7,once,TGCGCCAGCAGTGACTCGGACACGTACGAGCAGTACTTC,CASSDSDTYEQYF
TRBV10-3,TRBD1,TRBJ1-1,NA,TGTGCCATCAGTGGGCAGGGGGCACCTGAAGCTTTCTTT,CAISGQGAPEAFF
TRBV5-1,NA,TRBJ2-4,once,TGCGCCAGCAGCTTGATCGCGGGGATACTAGCCAAAAACATTCAGTACTTC,CASSLIAGILAKNIQYF
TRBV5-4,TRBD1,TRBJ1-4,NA,TGTGCCAGCAGCTTGGGGGGGACAGGCGAAAAACTGTTTTTT,CASSLGGTGEKLFF
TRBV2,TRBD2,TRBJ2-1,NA,TGTGCCAGCAGTGGGACTAGCGGGAGAGGAAATGAGCAGTTCTTC,CASSGTSGRGNEQFF
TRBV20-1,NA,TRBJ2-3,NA,TGCAGTGCTATGACGGGAGATACGCAGTATTTT,CSAMTGDTQYF
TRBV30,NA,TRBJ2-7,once,TGTGCCTGGAGTGTACTTAGTCTGGGCGAGCAGTACTTC,CAWSVLSLGEQYF
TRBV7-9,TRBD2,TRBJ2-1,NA,TGTGCCAGCAGCTTAGAACCTGGGACTAGCGCTAATGAGCAGTTCTTC,CASSLEPGTSANEQFF
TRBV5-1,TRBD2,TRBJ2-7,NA,TGCGCCAGCAGCTCGGCGGGAGGGGGCTACGAGCAGTACTTC,CASSSAGGGYEQYF
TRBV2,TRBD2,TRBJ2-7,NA,TGTGCCAGCAGCGCGGGGGGAGGAGATAGCTCCTACGAGCAGTACTTC,CASSAGGGDSSYEQYF
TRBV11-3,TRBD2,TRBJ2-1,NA,TGTGCCAGCAGCTTAGATGGGCGGGAGAATCAGTTCTTC,CASSLDGRENQFF
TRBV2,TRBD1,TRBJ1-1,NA,TGTGCCAGCAGTGGAGACAGGGGCCGCACTGAAGCTTTCTTT,CASSGDRGRTEAFF